The clone carrying this T cell receptor beta chain has at least ten counts. Its cognate antigen is unknown. Study-level points and caveats: Tumor Treg TCRs overlapped most with tumor naive CD4+ cells.

Using its own MiXCR run on the 5' RACE reads, TCRdb lists one record per CDR3 protein. Of 13,000 or so distinct CDR3 sequences listed, 23% are singletons. The CDR3 is made up of 14 amino acids. V was pared by 4 bases and J by 7 bases, with 14 bases between. CDR1 and CDR2 from the germline V gene are MNHEY and SVGAGI. The material sequenced was naive CD4+ T cells sorted from blood. The sample's subset: naive CD4+ T cells, CD4+CD45RA+CD25-. This sequence was found in a female donor with breast cancer. The chain combines TRBV6-5 with TRBJ1-5; D may be TRBD1 (6 bases). The CDR3 DNA sequence: TGTGCCAGCAGTTCCCGGGGGGCTAGCCAGCCCCAGCATTTT. This gives the protein CASSSRGASQPQHF.